Detailed here is one TCR beta chain. This entry comes from a study of OX40 agonist ivuxolimab in advanced cancers. Some clones are missing from TCRdb's copy, which holds only in-frame ones; the method was immunoSEQ multiplex PCR. The sample lists approximately 99,000 clones; around 94% were seen once. The CDR3 totals 14 residues. Germline lookup yields CDR1 SQVTM and CDR2 ANQGSEA. V dropped 5 bases and J dropped 2 bases, with 15 bases sitting between them. This chain uses TRBV29-1 with TRBJ1-2, with TRBD1 as a possible D gene (6 bases). The TCR was taken from an adult with an advanced solid tumor such as melanoma, head and neck, liver or kidney cancer. The sequencing here drew on CD4+ or CD8+ T cells sorted from blood, taken in a trial of the OX40 agonist ivuxolimab. CDR3 amino acids: CSVKPGGANYGYTF. Written as DNA, the CDR3 is TGCAGCGTTAAACCTGGGGGGGCGAACTATGGCTACACCTTC.